The entry that follows covers one T cell receptor (beta chain) sequence. Its antigen is not identified. These data originate in a study of cytomegalovirus exposure and HLA in healthy donors. PCR amplification relied on 60 Vbeta primers (plus 13 Jbeta primers). Sequencing was performed with immunoSEQ multiplex PCR; in TCRdb, only in-frame clones are kept and a portion is missing. The top ten hold around 1.5% of the sample, which has 150,000 or so clones, roughly 80% seen once. The CDR3 is made up of 15 amino acids. The germline CDR1 and CDR2 sequences are SGDLS and YYNGEE. V was cut by 4 bases and J by 6 bases, with 20 bases left in between. Study observations and caveats: Researchers reportedly found TCR beta sequences accurately predicted most subjects' HLA-A and HLA-B alleles. Later analysis found that TCR beta chains associated with HLA were more clonally expanded than other, equally common chains. Analysis performed later found over 15,000 TCR beta sequences associated with HLA alleles at 0.05 false discovery rate. In vitro experiments confirmed that a few CMV-associated chains were specific for CMV antigens.

The sample was PBMCs. The chain carries TRBV9 and TRBJ2-7; D possibly corresponds to TRBD2 (5 bases). The TCR comes from a female donor in good health and CMV-seronegative. The CDR3 nucleotides are TGTGCCAGCAGCCCCTCGGGTAGCGAGCCTTCCGAGCAGTACTTC. Translation: CASSPSGSEPSEQYF. Based on the CDR3 plus reference TRBV9 and TRBJ2-7, the full variable domain is DSGVTQTPKHLITATGQRVTLRCSPRSGDLSVYWYQQSLDQGLQFLIQYYNGEERAKGNILERFSAQQFPDLHSELNLSSLELGDSALYFCASSPSGSEPSEQYFGPGTRLTVT.